This paragraph covers one T cell receptor beta chain sequence. This specimen comes from a study of blood T cell repertoires in COVID-19. Overall study context: From T cells, B-cell-depleted T cells, or PBMCs came the material, which was cDNA or gDNA.

Using immunoSEQ multiplex PCR, the repertoire was profiled, and TCRdb retains in-frame clones only, with some absent. The profile covers about 170,000 clones, with about 86% appearing a single time and roughly a fifth taken by the ten largest. The receptor was derived from a woman aged 70 to 79 who had recovered from COVID-19. The sample taken for sequencing was peripheral blood.

CDR3 amino acids: CASSQVGGASNQPQHF. CDR3 coding DNA: TGCGCCAGCAGCCAAGTGGGGGGGGCCTCCAATCAGCCCCAGCATTTT. The chain carries TRBV4-1 and TRBJ1-5; weak D call: TRBD1 (6 bases). The CDR3 length is 16 residues. V was pared by 1 base and J by 3 bases, with 13 bases between. Germline V gives CDR1 MGHRA, CDR2 YSYEKL.